Detailed here is one TCR beta chain. The V gene lost 8 bases and the J gene lost 10 bases, with 15 bases spanning the gap. Germline V gene lookup returns CDR1 SGHTA and CDR2 FQGNSA. This CDR3 has 13 residues. This table comes from immunoSEQ multiplex PCR, and its TCRdb copy is limited to in-frame clones, with some not included. The table includes approximately 480,000 clones, roughly nine tenths detected once. The data were taken from a study of blood T cell repertoires in COVID-19. The sequenced material came from PBMCs or T cells enriched from blood (not recorded which). The receptor was derived from a woman in her late teens or twenties who had recovered from COVID-19. The chain links TRBV7-2 to TRBJ1-6; tentative D call: TRBD1 (6 bases). The CDR3 loop is CASVGTRVSPLHF. For the CDR3, the DNA is TGTGCCAGCGTGGGGACAAGAGTATCACCCCTCCACTTT.